This is a list of T cell receptor beta chains from one sample in a study of shared clonotypes between healthy human individuals. Profiled with immunoSEQ multiplex PCR; TCRdb holds only in-frame clones, not every one. The table has about 800,000 clones, approximately 97% seen once. Input material: naive CD8+ T cells sorted from blood. The receptor set was obtained from a man aged 25 to 45 in good health. CDR3s include the opening cysteine and the closing phenylalanine or tryptophan. D genes are given only for firm matches. Size tells how often a clone was seen (once, few, many) or the class of an expanded clone, and some rows leave it out.

>17|TRBV9|NA|TRBD1|TRBJ1-4
TGTGCCAGCAGCGTAGCGGAGACAGGGGGAGCGTTTGAAAAACTGTTTTTT
CASSVAETGGAFEKLFF
>15|TRBV28|once|NA|TRBJ2-1
TGTGCCAGCAGGGTGGTCGGGGGAGGCTACAATGAGCAGTTCTTC
CASRVVGGGYNEQFF
>15|TRBV11-3|NA|NA|TRBJ2-3
TGTGCCAGCAGCCCCTACGAGGGACGCACAGATACGCAGTATTTT
CASSPYEGRTDTQYF
>15|TRBV27|NA|NA|TRBJ2-7
TGTGCCAGCAGTCCTAGCCAGAGTTTCGGCTACGAGCAGTACTTC
CASSPSQSFGYEQYF
>19|TRBV5-1|NA|TRBD1|TRBJ2-7
TGCGCCAGCAGCCCCTCCCAGACAGGGGGCTGGGGTTCGTACTACGAGCAGTACTTC
CASSPSQTGGWGSYYEQYF
>14|TRBV27|once|NA|TRBJ2-2
TGTGCCAGCATAGGCTACTTGAACACCGGGGAGCTGTTTTTT
CASIGYLNTGELFF
>16|TRBV7-9|once|TRBD1|TRBJ2-2
TGTGCCAGCAGCCCGACGACAGGGGAGGACACCGGGGAGCTGTTTTTT
CASSPTTGEDTGELFF
>17|TRBV4-2|NA|TRBD2|TRBJ2-5
TGTGCCAGCAGCCAGGGGGATAGGCGGGAGGGACAAGAGACCCAGTACTTC
CASSQGDRREGQETQYF
>14|TRBV30|once|NA|TRBJ1-2
TGTGCCTGGAGTCCCGCGGTAGGCAGAAAAGGCTACACCTTC
CAWSPAVGRKGYTF
>14|TRBV7-6|once|NA|TRBJ2-7
TGTGCCAGCAGCCCGCTGGGGGAAACCTACGAGCAGTACTTC
CASSPLGETYEQYF
>20|TRBV27|NA|TRBD2|TRBJ2-7
TGTGCCAGCAGTTTACAACAACCGGCCCTCTCGGGGGACTACGATTACGAGCAGTACTTC
CASSLQQPALSGDYDYEQYF
>15|TRBV19|NA|TRBD2|TRBJ2-1
TGTGCCAGTAGCCAGGGACTAGCGGCCTACAATGAGCAGTTCTTC
CASSQGLAAYNEQFF
>17|TRBV5-4|NA|TRBD2|TRBJ2-3
TGTGCCAGCAGCTTACGACTAGCGGGAGCGATTTCGGATACGCAGTATTTT
CASSLRLAGAISDTQYF
>13|TRBV9|NA|NA|TRBJ2-5
TGTGCCAGCAGCGCGGGGAGACAAGAGACCCAGTACTTC
CASSAGRQETQYF
>17|TRBV14|NA|TRBD2|TRBJ2-5
TGTGCCAGCAGCCAAACGATGGAGACTAGCGGGATTAAGACCCAGTACTTC
CASSQTMETSGIKTQYF
>16|TRBV25-1|NA|TRBD2|TRBJ2-7
TGTGCCAGCAGTGCTCTCAGCGGGGCCCTTTCCGGCGAGCAGTACTTC
CASSALSGALSGEQYF
>13|TRBV6-5|NA|NA|TRBJ2-1
TGTGCCAGCAGTTACTGGGGAGGAGATGAGCAGTTCTTC
CASSYWGGDEQFF
>15|TRBV7-9|NA|TRBD2|TRBJ2-3
TGTGCCAGCAGCGACGGACTAGCGACCGGAGATACGCAGTATTTT
CASSDGLATGDTQYF
>16|TRBV7-9|once|TRBD2|TRBJ2-3
TGTGCCAGCAGATACACTAGCGTGAGGCGCACAGATACGCAGTATTTT
CASRYTSVRRTDTQYF